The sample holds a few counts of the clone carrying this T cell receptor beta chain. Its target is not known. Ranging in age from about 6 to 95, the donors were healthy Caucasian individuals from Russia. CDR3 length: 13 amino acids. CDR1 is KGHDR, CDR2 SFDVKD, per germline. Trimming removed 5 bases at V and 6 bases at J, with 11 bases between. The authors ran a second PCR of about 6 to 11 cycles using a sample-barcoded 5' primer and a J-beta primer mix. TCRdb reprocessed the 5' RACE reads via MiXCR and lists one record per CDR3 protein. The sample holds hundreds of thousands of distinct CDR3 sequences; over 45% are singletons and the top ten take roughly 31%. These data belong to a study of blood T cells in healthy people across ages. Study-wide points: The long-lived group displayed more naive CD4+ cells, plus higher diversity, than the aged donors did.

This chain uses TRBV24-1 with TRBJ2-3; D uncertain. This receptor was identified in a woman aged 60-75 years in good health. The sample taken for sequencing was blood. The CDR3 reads CATSVEFSDTQYF. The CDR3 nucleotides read TGTGCCACCAGTGTGGAGTTTTCGGATACGCAGTATTTT.